This T cell receptor beta chain was captured in a study of blood T cell repertoires in COVID-19. How the authors handled the data: Reference gene primer amplification gave nucleated cell count estimates. The assay was immunoSEQ multiplex PCR, and TCRdb's table has in-frame clones only and misses some. That table gives V, J and clone size, and the DNA gave D and trimming. The sample lists roughly 160,000 clones; 65% to 85% were seen once. The CDR3 has 12 amino acids. The V and J ends lost 5 bases and 3 bases respectively, with 4 bases between them. CDR1 and CDR2 from the germline V gene are MDHEN and SYDVKM.

Sequencing was done on a sample of peripheral blood. This rearrangement joins TRBV28 to TRBJ2-2; no reliable D call. The sequence was collected from an older man with active or convalescent COVID-19. The CDR3 loop reads CASSPDTGELFF. DNA for the CDR3: TGTGCCAGCAGTCCCGACACCGGGGAGCTGTTTTTT.